Here is one T cell receptor beta chain with its context. Its antigen is unknown. This sample is drawn from a study of cytomegalovirus exposure and HLA in healthy donors. Study results and limitations: Specificity of a few CMV-associated chains for CMV antigens was verified in vitro.

A multiplex PCR was run with 60 Vbeta primers and 13 Jbeta primers. Assay: immunoSEQ multiplex PCR; the TCRdb copy retains only in-frame clones and omits some. The repertoire holds under 200,000 clones, around 76% seen once, with about 2% in the top ten. The J segment lost 5 bases and the V segment lost 6 bases, leaving 4 bases of the junction unmatched. The V gene's germline CDR1 is SNHLY and CDR2 FYNNEI. The CDR3 is made up of 14 amino acids. The rearrangement joins TRBV2 to TRBJ2-4, with TRBD1 matching over 10 bases. The sequenced sample consisted of PBMCs. This clonotype originated in a woman aged 25 to 45 in good health and CMV-seropositive. This CDR3 reads CASRPGTGENIQYF. CDR3 nucleotide sequence: TGTGCCAGCAGGCCCGGGACAGGGGAAAACATTCAGTACTTC.